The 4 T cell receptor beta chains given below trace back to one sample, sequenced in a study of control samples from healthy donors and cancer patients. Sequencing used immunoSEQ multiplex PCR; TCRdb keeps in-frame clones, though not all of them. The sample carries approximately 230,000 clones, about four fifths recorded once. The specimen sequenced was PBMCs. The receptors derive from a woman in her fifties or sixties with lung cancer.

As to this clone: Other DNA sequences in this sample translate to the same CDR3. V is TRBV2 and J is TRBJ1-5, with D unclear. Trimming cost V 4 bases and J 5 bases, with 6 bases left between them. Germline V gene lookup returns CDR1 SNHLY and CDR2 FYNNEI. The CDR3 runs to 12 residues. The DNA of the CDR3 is TGTGCCAGCAGTGCGTTGTATCAGCCCCAGCATTTT. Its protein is CASSALYQPQHF.

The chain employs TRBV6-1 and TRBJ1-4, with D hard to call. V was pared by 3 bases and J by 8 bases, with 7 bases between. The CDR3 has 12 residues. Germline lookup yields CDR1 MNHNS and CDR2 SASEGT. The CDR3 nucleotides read TGTGCCAGCAGTGATCGAGTCGAAAAACTGTTTTTT. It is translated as CASSDRVEKLFF.

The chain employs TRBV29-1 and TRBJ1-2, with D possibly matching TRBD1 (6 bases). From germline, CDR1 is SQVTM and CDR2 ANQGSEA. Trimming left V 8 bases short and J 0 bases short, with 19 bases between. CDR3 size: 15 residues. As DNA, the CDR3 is TGCAGCAGCTATGGGACACCCCTCTCTAACTATGGCTACACCTTC. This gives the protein CSSYGTPLSNYGYTF.

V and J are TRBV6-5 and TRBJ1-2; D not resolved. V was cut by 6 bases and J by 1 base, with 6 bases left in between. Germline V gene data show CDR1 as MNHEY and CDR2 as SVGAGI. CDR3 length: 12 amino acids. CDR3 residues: CASSPSNYGYTF. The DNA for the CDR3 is TGTGCCAGCAGCCCCAGTAACTATGGCTACACCTTC.